What follows are 22 T cell receptor beta chains derived from one specimen sequenced in a study of blood T cell repertoires in COVID-19. The protocol was immunoSEQ multiplex PCR, while the TCRdb copy is restricted to in-frame clones and leaves out a portion. The sample yields over 20,000 clones, about 89% seen once. The sample was peripheral blood. These receptors were taken from a man aged 65 to 85 with acute or convalescent COVID-19.

J is TRBJ2-1 and V is TRBV25-1, with 8 bases fitting TRBD2. The V segment lost 5 bases and the J segment 1 base; nucleotides outside the gene matches: 10. The CDR3 runs 17 residues. CDR1 is MGHDK, CDR2 SYGVNS, per germline. In DNA, the CDR3 is TGTGCCAGCAGTAAACACCGGGGGGGGTGGTCCTACAATGAGCAGTTCTTC. It specifies CASSKHRGGWSYNEQFF. Full variable domain (rest looked up from reference TRBV25-1 and TRBJ2-1): EADIYQTPRYLVIGTGKKITLECSQTMGHDKMYWYQQDPGMELHLIHYSYGVNSTEKGDLSSESTVSRIRTEHFPLTLESARPSHTSQYLCASSKHRGGWSYNEQFFGPGTRLTVL.

The gene calls are TRBV7-2 and TRBJ1-5; D may be TRBD1 (6 bases). The CDR3 is 14 residues long. The V end was cut by 5 bases, the J end by 6 bases, with 14 bases between. Germline CDR1 and CDR2: SGHTA and FQGNSA. CDR3 protein: CASSETGPRQPQHF. CDR3 in DNA: TGTGCCAGCAGCGAAACAGGGCCCCGTCAGCCCCAGCATTTT.

Written as DNA, the CDR3 is TGTGCCAGCGCCTTGACAGGGGGCGAAGGGGCAGCTTTCTTT. It specifies CASALTGGEGAAFF. The rearrangement joins TRBV5-4 to TRBJ1-1, with 10 bases fitting TRBD1. J lost 10 bases, V lost 7 bases, and 13 bases had no gene match. The CDR3 has 14 amino acids. Germline values: CDR1 SGHNT, CDR2 YYREEE (reference sequence). Full variable domain (remainder filled in from reference TRBV5-4 and TRBJ1-1): ETGVTQSPTHLIKTRGQQVTLRCSSQSGHNTVSWYQQALGQGPQFIFQYYREEENGRGNFPPRFSGLQFPNYSSELNVNALELDDSALYLCASALTGGEGAAFFGQGTRLTVV.

V usage is TRBV5-1 and J usage is TRBJ2-1; 8 positions agree with TRBD2. The V gene end was trimmed by 3 bases and the J gene end by 8 bases; junction bases not matched to a gene: 10. The CDR3 covers 15 residues. Germline CDR1 and CDR2: SGHRS and YFSETQ. The DNA of the CDR3 is TGCGCCAGCAGCTCGTTTAGCGGGGCAATCGATGAGCAGTTCTTC. Residues: CASSSFSGAIDEQFF.

About this clone itself: This specimen includes other DNA sequences encoding the same CDR3. V gene TRBV14 combines with J gene TRBJ1-1; tentative D call: TRBD1 (6 bases). Trimming shortened V by 0 bases and J by 6 bases, and 11 bases separated the two germline ends. The germline CDR1 and CDR2 sequences are SGHDN and FVKESK. The CDR3 loop spans 14 amino acids. For the CDR3, the DNA is TGTGCCAGCAGCCAAGAGCGGGGGCGGGCTGAAGCTTTCTTT. Translating it yields CASSQERGRAEAFF.

J is TRBJ1-1 and V is TRBV28; the D gene is possibly TRBD1 (6 bases). V shed 5 bases and J shed 5 bases, with 18 bases lying between them. Germline CDR1 and CDR2: MDHEN and SYDVKM. The CDR3 is 15 amino acids. As DNA, the CDR3 is TGTGCCAGCAGTCCCGTTACAGGGAGAGGGACTGAAGCTTTCTTT. Amino acids: CASSPVTGRGTEAFF.

The genes are TRBV6-4 and TRBJ1-2, with a possible D match to TRBD1 (6 bases). The germline V gene encodes CDR1 MRHNA and CDR2 SNTAGT. The CDR3 length is 14 residues. The germline V and J ends were trimmed by 4 bases and 5 bases, with 14 bases remaining between them. Written as DNA, the CDR3 is TGTGCCAGCAGTGTGGGGGACACGGGATATGGCTACACCTTC. This sequence encodes CASSVGDTGYGYTF.

V gene TRBV5-6 combines with J gene TRBJ2-7; 10 nucleotides line up with TRBD2. The germline CDR1 and CDR2 sequences are SGHDT and YYEEEE. V shed 4 bases and J 3 bases; nucleotides not matched to a gene: 7. CDR3 length: 15 residues. This CDR3 reads CASSRGLAPNYEQYF. The CDR3 DNA is TGTGCCAGCAGCCGGGGACTAGCGCCAAACTACGAGCAGTACTTC.

The V and J genes are TRBV5-1 and TRBJ2-7, with D perhaps TRBD2 (6 bases). From germline, CDR1 is SGHRS and CDR2 YFSETQ. The CDR3 is 14 residues long. The germline V and J ends were trimmed by 0 bases and 6 bases, with 13 bases remaining between them. CDR3 sequence: CASSLDRGFGEQYF. The DNA for the CDR3 is TGCGCCAGCAGCTTGGATCGGGGGTTTGGCGAGCAGTACTTC.

CDR3 in DNA: TGTGCCAGCAGTTTATCGAGGGATAGCAATCAGCCCCAGCATTTT. Translation: CASSLSRDSNQPQHF. V gene TRBV27 combines with J gene TRBJ1-5, with no clear D. CDR1 is MNHEY and CDR2 is SMNVEV in the germline V gene (reference sequence). The CDR3 length is 15 residues. Trimming pared 0 bases from V and 0 bases from J, leaving 6 bases between.

The V call is TRBV5-6, the J call TRBJ1-1, with no clear D. V was clipped by 0 bases and J by 1 base, with 10 bases between them. The CDR3 extends over 15 amino acids. The V gene's germline CDR1 is SGHDT and CDR2 YYEEEE. The CDR3, as DNA: TGTGCCAGCAGCTTGGGATCACAGTCGAACACTGAAGCTTTCTTT. Protein sequence: CASSLGSQSNTEAFF. Filled out from reference TRBV5-6 and TRBJ1-1, the complete variable domain reads DAGVTQSPTHLIKTRGQQVTLRCSPKSGHDTVSWYQQALGQGPQFIFQYYEEEERQRGNFPDRFSGHQFPNYSSELNVNALLLGDSALYLCASSLGSQSNTEAFFGQGTRLTVV.

The chain employs TRBV5-6 and TRBJ2-7; a weak D match, TRBD1 (6 bases). Trimming took 3 bases from V and 0 from J, leaving 13 bases between them. The CDR3 totals 15 residues. Germline V lookup: CDR1 SGHDT, CDR2 YYEEEE. This CDR3 is CASSSQGLVSYEQYF. The DNA for the CDR3 is TGTGCCAGCAGCTCCCAGGGGCTAGTCTCCTACGAGCAGTACTTC.

The V call is TRBV15, the J call TRBJ2-2, with D perhaps TRBD1 (5 bases). Germline V lookup: CDR1 LNHNV, CDR2 YYDKDF (reference sequence). The V end lost 1 base, the J end lost 7 bases, and 13 bases lay between the germline ends. There are 15 residues in the CDR3. This chain's CDR3 is CATSRGGAGNGELFF. In nucleotides, the CDR3 is TGTGCCACCAGCAGAGGTGGGGCCGGTAACGGGGAGCTGTTTTTT. Drawing the rest from reference TRBV15 and TRBJ2-2, the complete variable domain is DAMVIQNPRYQVTQFGKPVTLSCSQTLNHNVMYWYQQKSSQAPKLLFHYYDKDFNNEADTPDNFQSRRPNTSFCFLDIRSPGLGDTAMYLCATSRGGAGNGELFFGEGSRLTVL.

This chain links TRBV9 with TRBJ1-3, with TRBD1 matching 7 bases. The CDR3 is made up of 16 amino acids. Germline V gene data show CDR1 as SGDLS and CDR2 as YYNGEE. With V trimmed by 4 bases and J by 0 bases, 7 bases remained unmatched. The CDR3 spells CASSPLGQDSGNTIYF. CDR3 sequence (DNA): TGTGCCAGCAGCCCCCTCGGACAGGACTCTGGAAACACCATATATTTT.

The V call is TRBV18, the J call TRBJ2-2; the D gene is possibly TRBD1 (5 bases). The CDR3 consists of 15 residues. CDR1 KGHSH and CDR2 LQKENI come from the germline V gene. Trimming took off 2 bases at V and 1 base at J, with 8 bases between the two ends. The CDR3 spells CASSPDSKNTGELFF. Written as DNA, the CDR3 is TGTGCCAGCTCACCAGACAGCAAGAACACCGGGGAGCTGTTTTTT.

This clone was seen just once. The rearrangement links TRBV5-1 to TRBJ2-1; D not certain. V was pared by 3 bases and J by 6 bases, with 10 bases between. Germline CDR1 is SGHRS and CDR2 is YFSETQ. CDR3 size: 13 residues. CDR3 amino acids: CASSSNTGNEQFF. The CDR3 DNA sequence: TGCGCCAGCAGCTCAAATACGGGCAATGAGCAGTTCTTC.

The chain carries TRBV6-2 or TRBV6-3 and TRBJ2-7; 8 positions agree with TRBD2. Germline V gene sequence: CDR1 MNHEY, CDR2 SVGEGT. The CDR3 covers 15 residues. Losses at the gene ends were 3 bases for V and 2 bases for J; bases not matched to a gene: 6. CDR3 in DNA: TGTGCCAGCAGTTATCCCGGACTAGCAGCCTACGAGCAGTACTTC. This translates into CASSYPGLAAYEQYF.

As for this clone: The junction differs from germline at one of its ends, possibly a read error. The chain uses TRBV6-1 and TRBJ1-4; 7 nucleotides line up with TRBD1. The CDR3 has 13 residues. CDR1 MNHNS and CDR2 SASEGT come from the germline V gene. The CDR3 DNA sequence: TGTGCCAGCAGCGAAGGGACAGTTGAAAAACTGTTTTTT. This sequence encodes CASSEGTVEKLFF.

The chain is built from TRBV18 and TRBJ2-1, with D unresolved. Germline lookup yields CDR1 KGHSH and CDR2 LQKENI. CDR3 length: 15 residues. Trimming left V 2 bases short and J 0 bases short, with 8 bases between. For the CDR3, the DNA is TGTGCCAGCTCACCATCCGGGTCCTCCTACAATGAGCAGTTCTTC. Amino acids: CASSPSGSSYNEQFF.

V is TRBV5-4 and J is TRBJ1-1; 7 positions match TRBD1. This CDR3 spans 15 amino acids. The V gene end was trimmed by 4 bases and the J gene end by 0 bases; junction bases not matched to a gene: 6. Germline CDR1 reads SGHNT; CDR2 reads YYREEE (reference sequence). The CDR3 DNA follows: TGTGCCAGCAGCGGTACAGGGGTGTTGAACACTGAAGCTTTCTTT. Amino acids: CASSGTGVLNTEAFF.

J is TRBJ2-3 and V is TRBV19; D not certain. The V end was cut by 0 bases, the J end by 2 bases, with 6 bases between. CDR1 and CDR2 from the germline V gene are LNHDA and SQIVND (reference sequence). This CDR3 contains 14 residues. The CDR3: CASSIDTHTDTQYF. CDR3 sequence (DNA): TGTGCCAGTAGTATAGACACTCACACAGATACGCAGTATTTT. Combining the CDR3 with reference TRBV19 and TRBJ2-3 gives the whole variable domain DGGITQSPKYLFRKEGQNVTLSCEQNLNHDAMYWYRQDPGQGLRLIYYSQIVNDFQKGDIAEGYSVSREKKESFPLTVTSAQKNPTAFYLCASSIDTHTDTQYFGPGTRLTVL.

V is TRBV5-4 and J is TRBJ1-1; D possibly corresponds to TRBD1 (5 bases). CDR1 and CDR2 (germline): SGHNT, YYREEE (reference sequence). With 4 bases removed from V and 0 bases from J, the gap between germline ends came to 13 bases. The CDR3 is made up of 15 amino acids. CDR3: CASSGRVGVNTEAFF. The CDR3, as DNA: TGTGCCAGCAGCGGAAGGGTAGGGGTGAACACTGAAGCTTTCTTT.